This T cell receptor beta chain originates from a study of blood T cell repertoires in COVID-19. Study-level information: Acute-phase and convalescent COVID-19 samples originated in the United States, Italy and Spain. PBMCs, B-cell-depleted T cells, or T cells provided the cDNA or gDNA that made up the material.

As handled by the study authors: Reference gene primer amplification gave nucleated cell count estimates. Sequenced by immunoSEQ multiplex PCR; TCRdb stores in-frame clones only, minus some. V, J and clone size reflect that table, while D and trimming were determined from the DNA. The table lists about 270,000 clones, 80% to 85% of them singletons. Unmatched junction bases numbered 16, after V lost 11 bases and J lost 1 base. CDR1 is SGHAT, CDR2 FQNNGV, per germline. The length of the CDR3 is 16 residues. This TCR derives from an older woman with active or convalescent COVID-19. Sequencing input: peripheral blood. J is TRBJ1-1 and V is TRBV11-2; 7 bases align to TRBD1. CDR3 amino acids: CAGRRGGILSNTEAFF. The DNA of the CDR3 is TGTGCCGGCCGTCGAGGGGGCATCTTATCGAACACTGAAGCTTTCTTT.